These T cell receptor beta chains were read from a single sample in a study of blood T cell repertoires in COVID-19. Clones were sequenced by immunoSEQ multiplex PCR, and TCRdb holds only the in-frame ones, with some missing. The table lists about 180,000 clones, 70% to 90% of them singletons. Sequences were obtained from peripheral blood. These receptors all come from a woman aged 25 to 39 with acute or convalescent COVID-19. Both conserved end residues are part of each CDR3. D genes are given only for firm matches. Clone size appears in some rows only: once, few, many, or a class for an expanded clone.

>TRBJ1-1|TRBV4-2|14|TRBD1|once
TGTGCCAGCAGCCAAGAGAGGGACAGGAGGGAAGCTTTCTTT
CASSQERDRREAFF
>TRBJ2-4|TRBV4-1|14|-|-
TGCGCCAGCAGCCAGCTACTCTTGACCGCAGGAAGGTACTTC
CASSQLLLTAGRYF
>TRBJ1-2|TRBV28|18|-|-
TGTGCCAGCAGCATCCTTACATTCAATCCGGAGGCCAACTATGGCTACACCTTC
CASSILTFNPEANYGYTF
>TRBJ2-5|TRBV2|15|-|-
TGTGCCAGCAACAGATACCGGGAATCGGGAGAGACCCAGTACTTC
CASNRYRESGETQYF
>TRBJ2-6|TRBV3-1/TRBV3-2|20|TRBD2|-
TGTGCCAGCAGCCAAGATTTGGGGGAGGGCCCCGCCTCTGGGGCCAACGTCCTGACTTTC
CASSQDLGEGPASGANVLTF
>TRBJ1-1|TRBV19|13|-|-
TGTGCCAGTAGTATAGGGGGGCCAACTGAAGCTTTCTTT
CASSIGGPTEAFF
>TRBJ1-4|TRBV7-8|16|TRBD1|-
TGTGCCAGCAGCTTTTGGTTAAGAGACAGGGGAGATAAACTGTTTTTT
CASSFWLRDRGDKLFF
>TRBJ1-1|TRBV28|11|-|once
TGTGCCAGCAAAGAGGGGGCTGAAGCTTTCTTT
CASKEGAEAFF
>TRBJ1-2|TRBV3-1/TRBV3-2|14|-|-
TGTGCCAGCACTCTGCGGGGGCTTAACTATGGCTACACCTTC
CASTLRGLNYGYTF
>TRBJ1-3|TRBV30|15|-|-
TGTGCCTGGAATTCCCGGGGGTCTAGGCGGGACACCATATATTTT
CAWNSRGSRRDTIYF
>TRBJ1-2|TRBV5-1|15|-|-
TGCGCCAGCAGCTTCGGGGGGGCGGCACTCTACGGCTACACCTTC
CASSFGGAALYGYTF
>TRBJ1-6|TRBV5-1|18|TRBD1|-
TGCGCCAGCAGCTTGGCGACAGGGGGCTCGAGGGATAATTCACCCCTCCACTTT
CASSLATGGSRDNSPLHF
>TRBJ1-4|TRBV2|12|-|-
TGTGCCAGCGGGGGGACTGGTGAAAAACTGTTTTTT
CASGGTGEKLFF
>TRBJ2-1|TRBV19|14|-|-
TGTGCCAGTAGTATAGAGGCTAGGTACAATGAGCAGTTCTTC
CASSIEARYNEQFF
>TRBJ2-1|TRBV30|15|TRBD2|-
TGTGCCTGGAGTGGGATAGCGGGAAGTATAAATGAGCAGTTCTTC
CAWSGIAGSINEQFF
>TRBJ2-7|TRBV6-6|15|-|few
TGTGCCAGCAGTTACCCCACAGGAGACCGCTACGAGCAGTACTTC
CASSYPTGDRYEQYF
>TRBJ2-7|TRBV28|15|TRBD2|-
TGTGCCAGCAGTTTTACCGGGACTAGCGGGATGGTGCAGTACTTC
CASSFTGTSGMVQYF
>TRBJ2-7|TRBV7-9|15|-|-
TGTGCCAGCAGCTCCTGGGGCCACAAGGAGGGGGAGCAGTACTTC
CASSSWGHKEGEQYF
>TRBJ2-2|TRBV15|14|-|-
TGTGCCACCAGCAGAGGTGTAAACACCGGGGAGCTGTTTTTT
CATSRGVNTGELFF
>TRBJ1-2|TRBV6-6|15|TRBD1|-
TGTGCCAGCAGTGGATCGGACAGGGCAGACTATGGCTACACCTTC
CASSGSDRADYGYTF
>TRBJ1-2|TRBV5-5|12|-|-
TGTGCCAGCAGCCCGACAGTTGATGGCTACACCTTC
CASSPTVDGYTF
>TRBJ2-6|TRBV5-1|18|TRBD2|-
TGCGCCAGCAGCCAGACCGGGACTAGTTCTGCCGGGGCCAACGTCCTGACTTTC
CASSQTGTSSAGANVLTF
>TRBJ2-7|TRBV5-6|16|-|-
TGTGCCAGCAGCTTGCTTCCGGCAGGCTCCCTCTACGAGCAGTACTTC
CASSLLPAGSLYEQYF
>TRBJ2-7|TRBV6-1|13|TRBD1|few
TGTGCCAGCAGTGAACAGGGGGCGATCGAGCAGTACTTC
CASSEQGAIEQYF
>TRBJ2-3|TRBV5-4|15|TRBD2|-
TGTGCCAGCAGCTCGCCCAAAGCGGGAGAAGATACGCAGTATTTT
CASSSPKAGEDTQYF
>TRBJ1-3|TRBV7-9|14|-|-
TGTGCCAGCAGCTCGACCGAGGGCAGAGACACCATATATTTT
CASSSTEGRDTIYF
>TRBJ1-2|TRBV29-1|13|TRBD1|-
TGCAGCGTTGATGTGACAGGGGACTATGGCTACACCTTC
CSVDVTGDYGYTF
>TRBJ2-4|TRBV3-1/TRBV3-2|13|-|-
TGTGCCAGCAGCCGCTCACAGGGTAACATTCAGTACTTC
CASSRSQGNIQYF
>TRBJ2-5|TRBV3-1/TRBV3-2|14|-|-
TGTGCCAGCAGCCAAGAGTCCGGGGAAGAGACCCAGTACTTC
CASSQESGEETQYF
>TRBJ2-5|TRBV29-1|13|-|-
TGCAGCGCCCTGAGGAACCCACAAGAGACCCAGTACTTC
CSALRNPQETQYF
>TRBJ1-6|TRBV27|15|TRBD1|once
TGTGCCAGCCTTCCAAGGACAGGGGGGGATTCACCCCTCCACTTT
CASLPRTGGDSPLHF
>TRBJ2-7|TRBV2|13|TRBD2|-
TGTGCCAGCAGTGCCTCAGCGGGATACGAGCAGTACTTC
CASSASAGYEQYF
>TRBJ2-3|TRBV5-4|15|TRBD1|-
TGTGCCAGCCGAATGGACAGGGGCTTCACAGATACGCAGTATTTT
CASRMDRGFTDTQYF
>TRBJ2-7|TRBV7-6|13|-|-
TGTGCCAGCAGCTTATCACTAGCCTACGAGCAGTACTTC
CASSLSLAYEQYF
>TRBJ2-1|TRBV3-1/TRBV3-2|14|TRBD2|-
TGTGCCAGCAGACCGACTAGCGATTACAATGAGCAGTTCTTC
CASRPTSDYNEQFF
>TRBJ2-1|TRBV9|14|-|-
TGTGCCAGCAGCGTAGAGATAGAGTTGGATGAGCAGTTCTTC
CASSVEIELDEQFF
>TRBJ2-1|TRBV7-2|14|-|-
TGTGCCAGCAGCTTACGATTACTAGCCGGGGAGCAGTTCTTC
CASSLRLLAGEQFF
>TRBJ2-1|TRBV11-3|15|-|-
TGTGCCAGCAGCTTATCGTGGGGGCTATACAATGAGCAGTTCTTC
CASSLSWGLYNEQFF
>TRBJ1-3|TRBV7-9|13|-|once
TGTGCCAGCAGCTTAGGACAGGGAAACACCATATATTTT
CASSLGQGNTIYF
>TRBJ2-1|TRBV12-3/TRBV12-4|11|-|-
TGTGCCAGCAGCAAATACAATGAGCAGTTCTTC
CASSKYNEQFF
>TRBJ1-3|TRBV28|14|-|-
TGTGCCAGCAGTTTCGATGGGGGGGAAAACACCATATATTTT
CASSFDGGENTIYF
>TRBJ1-2|TRBV2|13|TRBD1|-
TGTGCCAGCAGTGAGGGGACAGGGGATGGCTACACCTTC
CASSEGTGDGYTF
>TRBJ2-7|TRBV1|14|-|-
TGCACCAGCAGCCAAGATAGGGACTGCTACGAGCAGTACTTC
CTSSQDRDCYEQYF
>TRBJ1-5|TRBV3-1/TRBV3-2|16|-|once
TGTGCCAGCAGCCAAGATGCGGTCAGGGGCAATCAGCCCCAGCATTTT
CASSQDAVRGNQPQHF
>TRBJ2-7|TRBV20-1|12|-|-
TGCAGTGCTAGTCCCAGGCCCTACGAGCAGTACTTC
CSASPRPYEQYF
>TRBJ2-7|TRBV11-3|14|TRBD1|-
TGTGCCAGCGCGCCGGGACAGGAGGACTACGAGCAGTACTTC
CASAPGQEDYEQYF
>TRBJ2-5|TRBV5-1|14|-|-
TGCGCCAGCAGCGGACAAGTTGCACAAGAGACCCAGTACTTC
CASSGQVAQETQYF
>TRBJ1-1|TRBV7-8|13|-|-
TGTGCCAGCAGCGACTACGCGAACACTGAAGCTTTCTTT
CASSDYANTEAFF